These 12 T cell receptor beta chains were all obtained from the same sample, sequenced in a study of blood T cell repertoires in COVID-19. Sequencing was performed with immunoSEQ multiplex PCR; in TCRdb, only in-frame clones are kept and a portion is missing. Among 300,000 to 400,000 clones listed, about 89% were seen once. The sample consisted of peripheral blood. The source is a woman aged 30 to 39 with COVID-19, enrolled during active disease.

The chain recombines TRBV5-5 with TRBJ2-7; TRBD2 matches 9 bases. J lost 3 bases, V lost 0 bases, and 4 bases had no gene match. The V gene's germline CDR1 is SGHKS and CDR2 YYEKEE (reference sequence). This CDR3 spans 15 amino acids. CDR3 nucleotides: TGTGCCAGCAGCTTGGGTTCTAGCGGGATCTACGAGCAGTACGTC. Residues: CASSLGSSGIYEQYV.

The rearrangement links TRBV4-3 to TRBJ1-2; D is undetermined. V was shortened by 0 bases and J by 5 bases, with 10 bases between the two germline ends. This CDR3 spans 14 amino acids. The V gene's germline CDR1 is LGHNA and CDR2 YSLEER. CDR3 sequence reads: CASSQEGRQYGYTF. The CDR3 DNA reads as TGCGCCAGCAGCCAAGAGGGGAGACAATATGGCTACACCTTC.

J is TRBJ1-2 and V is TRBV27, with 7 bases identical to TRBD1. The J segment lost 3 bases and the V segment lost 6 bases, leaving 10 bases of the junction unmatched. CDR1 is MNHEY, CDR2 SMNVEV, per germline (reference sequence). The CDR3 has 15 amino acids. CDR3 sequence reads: CASRWDSVGDYGYTF. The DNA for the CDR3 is TGTGCCAGCAGGTGGGACAGCGTGGGAGACTATGGCTACACCTTC.

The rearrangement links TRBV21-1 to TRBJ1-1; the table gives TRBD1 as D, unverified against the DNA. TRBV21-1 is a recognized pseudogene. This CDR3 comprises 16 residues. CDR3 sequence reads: CASSSIRPGKNTEAFF. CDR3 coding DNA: TGTGCCAGCAGCTCCATTCGGCCAGGGAAGAACACTGAAGCTTTCTTT.

The CDR3 DNA sequence: TGTGCCACCAGCAGGGGGGACAGGGGGCACCAAGAGACCCAGTACTTC. Translating it yields CATSRGDRGHQETQYF. The chain joins TRBV15 to TRBJ2-5; 12 nucleotides line up with TRBD1. In germline, CDR1 is LNHNV, CDR2 YYDKDF (reference sequence). The CDR3 runs to 16 residues. Trimming removed 3 bases from V and 0 bases from J; junction bases left unmatched: 2.

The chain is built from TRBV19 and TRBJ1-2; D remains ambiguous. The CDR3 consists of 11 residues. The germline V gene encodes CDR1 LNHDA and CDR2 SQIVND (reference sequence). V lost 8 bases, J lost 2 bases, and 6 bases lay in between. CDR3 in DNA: TGTGCCAGTGTGAGGAACTATGGCTACACCTTC. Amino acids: CASVRNYGYTF.

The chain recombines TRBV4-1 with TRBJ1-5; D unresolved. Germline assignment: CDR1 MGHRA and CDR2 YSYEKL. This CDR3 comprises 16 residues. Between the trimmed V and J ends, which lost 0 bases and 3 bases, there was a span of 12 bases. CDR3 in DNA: TGCGCCAGCAGCCAAGAGAGGGCCTTGCTCAATCAGCCCCAGCATTTT. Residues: CASSQERALLNQPQHF.

Here the CDR3 reads CAISEDPAFNSPLHF. The CDR3 DNA is TGTGCCATCAGTGAAGACCCAGCGTTCAATTCACCCCTCCACTTT. V and J are TRBV10-3 and TRBJ1-6; D unclear. Germline CDR1 ENHRY, CDR2 SYGVKD. The germline V and J ends were trimmed by 3 bases and 7 bases, with 13 bases remaining between them. CDR3 length: 15 residues.

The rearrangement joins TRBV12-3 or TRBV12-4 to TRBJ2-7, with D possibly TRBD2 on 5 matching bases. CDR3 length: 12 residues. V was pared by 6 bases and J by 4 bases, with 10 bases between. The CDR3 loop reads CASSNGMYEQYF. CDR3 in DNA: TGTGCCAGCAGCAACGGGATGTACGAGCAGTACTTC.

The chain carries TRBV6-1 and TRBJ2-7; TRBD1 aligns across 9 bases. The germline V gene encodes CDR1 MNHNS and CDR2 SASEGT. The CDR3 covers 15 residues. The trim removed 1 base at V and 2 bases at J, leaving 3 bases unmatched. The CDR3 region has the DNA TGTGCCAGCAGTGAAGATGGGACAGGGCCCTACGAGCAGTACTTC. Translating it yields CASSEDGTGPYEQYF.

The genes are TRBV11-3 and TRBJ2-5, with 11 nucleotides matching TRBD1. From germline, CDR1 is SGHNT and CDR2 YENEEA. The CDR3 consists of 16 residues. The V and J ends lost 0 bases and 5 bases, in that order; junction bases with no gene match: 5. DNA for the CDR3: TGTGCCAGCAGCTTAGAGTCCGGGACAGGGGGGGAGACCCAGTACTTC. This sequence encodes CASSLESGTGGETQYF.

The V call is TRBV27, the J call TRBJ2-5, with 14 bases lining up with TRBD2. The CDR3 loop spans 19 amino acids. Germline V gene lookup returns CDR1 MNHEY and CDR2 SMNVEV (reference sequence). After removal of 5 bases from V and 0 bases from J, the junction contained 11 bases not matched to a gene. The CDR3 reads CASSPRLAGGRGYQETQYF. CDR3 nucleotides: TGTGCCAGCAGTCCCCGACTAGCGGGGGGGCGGGGGTACCAAGAGACCCAGTACTTC.